This T cell receptor (beta chain) was sequenced for a study of blood T cell repertoires in COVID-19 (dated by TCRdb to the early 2020s). For the study in its entirety: Samples from collaborators originated in the United States, Italy and Spain and spanned both the acute and convalescent phases of COVID-19. The prospective study material was composed of cDNA or gDNA derived from T cells, B-cell-depleted T cells, or PBMCs. Subjects who had been exposed to COVID-19, were actively infected with it, or had recovered from it provided the deeply sampled blood TCRbeta repertoires that made up the dataset. The repertoires were released in a freely available public database intended as a resource for research on the immune response to SARS-CoV-2. Samples were obtained from the ongoing ImmuneRACE study (first 160 participants) and from 1,000 to 1,500 subjects provided by 6 global collaborators. Nearly every sample came with metadata listing a de-identified subject ID, COVID-19 status, age in years and sex. Where available, HLA class I and class II types were taken from metadata supplied by the sample provider and were not determined by assay-based typing.

The paper as a whole reports these results and caveats: Clinical and demographic metadata were provided uncurated, with the amount varying by source and participant.

TCRbeta CDR3 regions were amplified from genomic DNA using the immunoSEQ Assay, a bias-controlled multiplex PCR. Per the original workflow: Nucleated cell counts per sample were estimated from amplification of reference gene primers within the assay. To quantify the absolute abundance of each unique TCRbeta CDR3 rearrangement, sequence reads were collapsed and filtered. For each sample, productive Simpson clonality was calculated as the square root of Simpson's diversity index across productive rearrangements. This immuneACCESS table, as held by TCRdb, lists in-frame sequences with V and J called but not all clones. Of the missing ones, under half trace to an unresolved V gene in checked studies; the others have no known cause. Clone size and V and J calls were adopted from that table, with D and trimming inferred from the DNA. The sample table lists around 97,000 clones, roughly nine tenths of them with a count of one. Over 15% of the sample goes to the ten largest clones.

Collaborating institutions collected whole blood in K2EDTA tubes following their own protocols. Collaborator samples were shipped for TCRbeta analysis as frozen whole blood, isolated PBMCs, or DNA extracted from either sample type. A remark on this clone: The clone's antigen remains unknown. No base qualities exist here, and no much larger clone lies one base off it.

The sequence was collected from a woman aged 80 or over in a cohort sampled during active COVID-19. Sequencing was done on a sample of peripheral blood.

The nucleotide sequence reads TGTGCCAGTAGTATAGCCTCTAGCGGGGTTGCCTACGAGCAGTACTTC. Translation gives CASSIASSGVAYEQYF. In this chain, TRBV19 is recombined with TRBJ2-7; TRBD2 lines up with 9 middle nucleotides. Trimmed from V: 1 base; trimmed from J: 2 bases; junction bases lacking a gene match: 6. Taken from cysteine to phenylalanine, the CDR3 has 16 residues. This entry keeps only the CDR3 DNA: 48 bases, framed from base 1. Per the germline V gene (reference sequence), LNHDA is the CDR1 and SQIVND is the CDR2.